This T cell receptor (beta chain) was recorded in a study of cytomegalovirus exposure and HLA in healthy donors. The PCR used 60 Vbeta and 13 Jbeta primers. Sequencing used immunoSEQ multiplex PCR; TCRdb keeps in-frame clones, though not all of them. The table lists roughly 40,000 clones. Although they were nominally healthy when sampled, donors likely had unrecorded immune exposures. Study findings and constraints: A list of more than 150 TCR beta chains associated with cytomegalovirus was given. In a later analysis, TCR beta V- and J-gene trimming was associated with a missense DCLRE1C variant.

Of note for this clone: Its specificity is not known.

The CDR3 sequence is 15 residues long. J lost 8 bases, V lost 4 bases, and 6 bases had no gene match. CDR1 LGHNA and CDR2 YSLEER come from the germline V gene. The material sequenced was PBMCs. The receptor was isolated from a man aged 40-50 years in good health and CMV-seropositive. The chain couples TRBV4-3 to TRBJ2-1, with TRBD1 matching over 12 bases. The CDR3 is CASSRGDRGQDEQFF. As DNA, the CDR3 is TGCGCCAGCAGCCGGGGGGACAGGGGGCAGGATGAGCAGTTCTTC.